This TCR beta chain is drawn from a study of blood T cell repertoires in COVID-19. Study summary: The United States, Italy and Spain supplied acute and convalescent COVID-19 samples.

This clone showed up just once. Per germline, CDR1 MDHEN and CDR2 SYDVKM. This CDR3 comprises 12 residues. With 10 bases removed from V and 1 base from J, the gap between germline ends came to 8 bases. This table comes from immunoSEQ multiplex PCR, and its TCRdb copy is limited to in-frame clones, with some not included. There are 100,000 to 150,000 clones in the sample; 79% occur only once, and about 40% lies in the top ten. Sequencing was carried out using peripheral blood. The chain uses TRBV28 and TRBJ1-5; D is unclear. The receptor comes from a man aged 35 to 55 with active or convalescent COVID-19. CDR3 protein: CAIQQSNQPQHF. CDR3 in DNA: TGTGCCATCCAACAGAGCAATCAGCCCCAGCATTTT.